This is a list of T cell receptor beta chains from one sample in a study of blood T cells in healthy people across ages. Each CDR3 protein gets one entry after TCRdb re-called the 5' RACE reads with MiXCR. The sample includes about 1.6 million distinct CDR3 sequences, around 35% of them seen just once. The sequencing sample was made of blood. Every receptor here comes from a woman under 40 in good health. Each CDR3 is given with its conserved first and last residue. Fields, in order: J gene, D gene, clone size, V gene, CDR3 protein, CDR3 DNA. The D gene is left open where the match is weak. Clone size appears in some rows only: once, few, many, or a class for an expanded clone.

TRBJ2-3 | NA | NA | TRBV30 | CAWSVRRTRDTQYF | TGTGCCTGGAGTGTACGACGTACTCGTGATACGCAGTATTTT
TRBJ2-7 | TRBD2 | NA | TRBV5-1 | CASSPRASGASTLYEQYF | TGCGCCAGCAGCCCTAGGGCTAGCGGGGCGTCAACGCTCTACGAGCAGTACTTC
TRBJ2-1 | TRBD1 | few | TRBV29-1 | CSAEPDRAGYNEQFF | TGCAGCGCTGAGCCGGACAGGGCGGGTTACAATGAGCAGTTCTTC
TRBJ1-2 | TRBD1 | many | TRBV29-1 | CSVEDRGYGYTF | TGCAGCGTCGAGGACAGGGGATATGGCTACACCTTC
TRBJ1-6 | NA | NA | TRBV7-9 | CASSFQADNSPLHF | TGTGCCAGCAGCTTCCAGGCTGATAATTCACCCCTCCACTTT
TRBJ2-1 | TRBD2 | NA | TRBV6-1 | CASSEWSGEGYNEQFF | TGTGCCAGCAGTGAATGGAGCGGGGAGGGCTACAATGAGCAGTTCTTC
TRBJ2-3 | TRBD2 | few | TRBV20-1 | CSRTPGSSGRSDTQYF | TGCAGCAGGACCCCGGGGTCTAGCGGGAGATCTGATACGCAGTATTTT
TRBJ2-1 | NA | NA | TRBV28 | CASSFGPMNEQFF | TGTGCCAGCAGTTTCGGACCCATGAATGAGCAGTTCTTC
TRBJ2-7 | TRBD2 | NA | TRBV4-1 | CASSQEPSSGLCYEQYF | TGCGCCAGCAGCCAGGAACCCTCTAGCGGCCTATGCTACGAGCAGTACTTC
TRBJ2-7 | TRBD2 | few | TRBV4-1 | CASRGGTNSREQYF | TGCGCCAGCAGGGGGGGGACGAATTCAAGGGAGCAGTACTTC
TRBJ2-7 | TRBD2 | NA | TRBV5-1 | CASSLGPAGVYEQYF | TGCGCCAGCAGCTTGGGCCCAGCGGGAGTCTACGAGCAGTACTTC
TRBJ2-1 | NA | NA | TRBV11-2 | CASSLDGPWDEQFF | TGTGCCAGCAGCTTAGATGGGCCCTGGGACGAGCAGTTCTTC
TRBJ2-3 | TRBD1 | few | TRBV10-3 | CAISQGQTGSTDTQYF | TGTGCCATCAGTCAAGGACAGACAGGGAGCACAGATACGCAGTATTTT
TRBJ2-1 | TRBD2 | many | TRBV4-1 | CASSPPGGGNEQFF | TGCGCCAGCAGCCCACCCGGGGGGGGGAATGAGCAGTTCTTC
TRBJ2-6 | NA | few | TRBV5-6 | CASSWGPAGANVLTF | TGTGCCAGCAGCTGGGGGCCGGCTGGGGCCAACGTCCTGACTTTC
TRBJ1-5 | NA | few | TRBV28 | CASRSTRNQPQHF | TGTGCCAGCCGTTCCACCCGCAATCAGCCCCAGCATTTT
TRBJ2-2 | NA | NA | TRBV11-1 | CASRPHRDTGELFF | TGTGCCAGCAGGCCTCACCGGGACACCGGGGAGCTGTTTTTT
TRBJ2-7 | NA | NA | TRBV18 | CASSPAATYEHYF | TGTGCCAGCTCACCAGCGGCCACCTACGAGCACTACTTC
TRBJ1-5 | TRBD1 | NA | TRBV6-1 | CASSADRGINQPQHF | TGTGCCAGCAGTGCGGACAGGGGTATCAATCAGCCCCAGCATTTT
TRBJ1-5 | NA | NA | TRBV6-1 | CASSETQVSNQPQHF | TGTGCCAGCAGTGAAACACAGGTTAGCAATCAGCCCCAGCATTTT
TRBJ1-5 | TRBD1 | NA | TRBV20-1 | CSARDSYSNQPQHF | TGCAGTGCGAGGGACAGTTATAGCAATCAGCCCCAGCATTTT
TRBJ2-3 | NA | NA | TRBV7-9 | CASSSKSIRERTSTDTQYF | TGTGCCAGCAGCTCTAAAAGCATCCGGGAACGCACTAGCACAGATACGCAGTATTTT
TRBJ2-5 | NA | few | TRBV20-1 | CSGLGAGLETQYF | TGCAGTGGCCTCGGGGCGGGTTTAGAGACCCAGTACTTC
TRBJ2-6 | TRBD1 | few | TRBV9 | CASSPWDRTLSGANVLTF | TGTGCCAGCAGCCCTTGGGACAGGACGCTCTCTGGGGCCAACGTCCTGACTTTC
TRBJ2-6 | NA | NA | TRBV2 | CASSRTESSGANVLAF | TGTGCCAGCAGCCGGACGGAAAGCTCTGGGGCCAACGTCCTGGCTTTC
TRBJ1-2 | TRBD1 | few | TRBV7-9 | CASSRGQGAIDYGYTF | TGTGCCAGCAGTCGGGGACAGGGGGCGATTGATTATGGCTACACCTTC
TRBJ2-4 | NA | once | TRBV7-9 | CASSFGTHSIQYF | TGTGCCAGCAGCTTCGGGACCCACAGCATTCAGTACTTC
TRBJ2-7 | NA | many | TRBV7-9 | CASSPTRQTTYEQYF | TGTGCCAGCAGCCCTACAAGACAGACCACCTACGAGCAGTACTTC
TRBJ2-5 | TRBD2 | NA | TRBV20-1 | CSARREVPETQYF | TGCAGTGCTAGGCGGGAGGTACCTGAGACCCAGTACTTC
TRBJ2-7 | TRBD2 | NA | TRBV30 | CAWSAGLAGGPYEQYF | TGTGCCTGGAGTGCCGGACTAGCGGGAGGGCCCTACGAGCAGTACTTC
TRBJ1-2 | TRBD1 | NA | TRBV15 | CATSRLDRGLPGYTF | TGTGCCACCAGCAGGCTGGACAGGGGGCTGCCTGGCTACACCTTC
TRBJ2-6 | NA | many | TRBV12-3/TRBV12-4 | CASSYRRDSGANVLTF | TGTGCCAGCAGTTACCGCAGGGACTCTGGGGCCAACGTCCTGACTTTC
TRBJ2-5 | NA | NA | TRBV5-1 | CASCQGPQETQYF | TGCGCCAGCTGTCAGGGACCCCAAGAGACCCAGTACTTC
TRBJ2-3 | NA | few | TRBV20-1 | CSARIGTDTQYF | TGCAGTGCTAGAATTGGCACAGATACGCAGTATTTT
TRBJ2-3 | TRBD2 | few | TRBV7-3 | CASSGEPNRLAGGSTDTQYF | TGTGCCAGCAGCGGAGAGCCGAATAGACTAGCGGGAGGGAGCACAGATACGCAGTATTTT
TRBJ2-5 | NA | few | TRBV3-1 | CASSQETGFQETQYF | TGTGCCAGCAGCCAAGAGACCGGGTTCCAAGAGACCCAGTACTTC
TRBJ1-2 | NA | NA | TRBV5-6 | CASSLFSGTLEWYGYTF | TGTGCCAGCAGCTTGTTTTCAGGGACCCTTGAATGGTATGGCTACACCTTC
TRBJ2-5 | TRBD2 | few | TRBV18 | CASSPPLSAGGQKTQYF | TGTGCCAGCTCACCACCGTTGTCCGCGGGGGGGCAAAAGACCCAGTACTTC
TRBJ2-5 | NA | many | TRBV4-1 | CASSQPLGTFQYF | TGCGCCAGCAGCCAACCCCTTGGAACGTTCCAGTACTTC
TRBJ1-2 | NA | few | TRBV6-1 | CAGSQDSYIQNGYTF | TGTGCCGGATCACAGGACTCTTACATTCAGAATGGCTACACCTTC
TRBJ2-5 | NA | few | TRBV7-9 | CASSLGETFQETQYF | TGTGCCAGCAGCTTAGGAGAGACATTCCAAGAGACCCAGTACTTC
TRBJ1-6 | NA | NA | TRBV20-1 | CSAREGGQNSPLHF | TGCAGTGCTAGAGAGGGCGGACAAAATTCACCCCTCCACTTT
TRBJ2-1 | TRBD1 | NA | TRBV5-6 | CASSTTGGYEQFF | TGTGCCAGCAGCACCACAGGGGGCTATGAGCAGTTCTTC